This TCR beta chain was captured by sequencing in a study of long-term antiretroviral therapy in people with HIV. The immunoSEQ assay was v3.0, run at survey level. Generated by immunoSEQ multiplex PCR, the TCRdb table keeps only in-frame clones and is missing some. The top ten hold less than 8% of the sample, which has 35,000 to 45,000 clones, around 83% seen once. Germline V gene sequence: CDR1 SGHDT, CDR2 YYEEEE. The V segment lost 4 bases and the J segment 7 bases; nucleotides outside the gene matches: 10. The CDR3 is 15 residues long. This clonotype originated in a man between 18 and 35 years old with HIV. This sample comprised unsorted PBMCs, obtained 1 year after starting antiretroviral therapy. The V call is TRBV5-6, the J call TRBJ2-7, with 11 bases identical to TRBD1. The CDR3 reads CASSGPGTGGKEQYF. CDR3 coding DNA: TGTGCCAGCAGCGGCCCCGGGACAGGGGGGAAGGAGCAGTACTTC.